The 24 T cell receptor beta chains given below trace back to one sample, sequenced in a study of early T cells in non-severe SARS-CoV-2 infection. TCRdb re-analysed the 5' RACE reads in MiXCR, keeping a single row per CDR3 protein. The table includes some 67,000 distinct CDR3 sequences, roughly 13% detected once. Sequencing was done on a sample of whole blood. These receptors were obtained from an adult who was a healthcare worker with PCR-confirmed SARS-CoV-2 infection or an uninfected control (not recorded which).

The chain carries TRBV20-1 and TRBJ2-1; D remains unclear. The CDR3 is 11 residues long. Germline CDR1 and CDR2: DFQATT and SNEGSKA (reference sequence). V was pared by 5 bases and J by 7 bases, with 9 bases between. CDR3 nucleotides: TGCAGTGCTGGAACATCGAATGAGCAGTTCTTC. Translating it yields CSAGTSNEQFF.

This clonotype has just a few counts. This chain links TRBV5-5 with TRBJ2-7; 7 nucleotides match TRBD1. V shed 0 bases and J 0 bases; nucleotides not matched to a gene: 3. Germline V lookup: CDR1 SGHKS, CDR2 YYEKEE (reference sequence). The CDR3 length is 15 residues. CDR3 amino acids: CASSLVGQNSYEQYF. The CDR3, as DNA: TGTGCCAGCAGCTTGGTGGGACAGAACTCCTACGAGCAGTACTTC.

This clonotype was counted a few times. V is TRBV20-1 and J is TRBJ1-2; tentative D call: TRBD1 (6 bases). The CDR3 is made up of 16 amino acids. Germline V lookup: CDR1 DFQATT, CDR2 SNEGSKA (reference sequence). The V gene lost 6 bases and the J gene lost 4 bases, with 24 bases spanning the gap. The CDR3 DNA follows: TGCAGTGCCCCGAGGTCGGGGGGCGGTTTAAGCTATGGCTACACCTTC. Its protein is CSAPRSGGGLSYGYTF.

In its sample, this clonotype was seen many times. DNA of the CDR3: TGTGCCAGCAGTGAAATTGTCAGGGAAGAGACCCAGTACTTC. Protein: CASSEIVREETQYF. The genes are TRBV6-1 and TRBJ2-5; possible D gene TRBD1, 5 bases. Trimming cost V 2 bases and J 3 bases, with 10 bases left between them. This CDR3 is built from 14 residues. CDR1 is MNHNS, CDR2 SASEGT, per germline.

This clonotype was seen repeatedly, ten times or more. V usage is TRBV12-3 or TRBV12-4 and J usage is TRBJ1-2; TRBD1 agrees at 8 bases. The ends lost 10 bases at V and 0 bases at J; junction bases unmatched: 4. This CDR3 is built from 13 residues. CDR3 amino acids: CATRQGPNYGYTF. The CDR3 nucleotides read TGTGCCACCCGACAGGGGCCTAACTATGGCTACACCTTC.

The chain combines TRBV11-2 with TRBJ2-2; TRBD2 matches 7 bases. V gave up 3 bases and J gave up 4 bases; unmatched junction bases: 11. The V gene's germline CDR1 is SGHAT and CDR2 FQNNGV. The CDR3 totals 17 residues. The CDR3 loop reads CASSFTRDYTPTGELFF. The CDR3 DNA follows: TGTGCCAGCAGCTTTACCCGGGACTACACACCCACCGGGGAGCTGTTTTTT.

The sample holds many counts of this clonotype. The chain links TRBV9 to TRBJ2-5, with 7 bases identical to TRBD2. This CDR3 has 13 residues. V dropped 6 bases and J dropped 5; count of bases not matched to a gene: 7. From germline, CDR1 is SGDLS and CDR2 YYNGEE. The CDR3 DNA follows: TGTGCCAGCAATCGGCTAGCGGACGAGACCCAGTACTTC. It encodes CASNRLADETQYF.

The chain is built from TRBV11-2 and TRBJ2-7; D not certain. Trimming took 0 bases from V and 6 from J, leaving 12 bases between them. From germline, CDR1 is SGHAT and CDR2 FQNNGV. This CDR3 region has 14 residues. This chain's CDR3 is CASSLDPPVFEQYF. CDR3 bases: TGTGCCAGCAGCTTAGATCCCCCTGTTTTCGAGCAGTACTTC.

A few counts support this clonotype. The chain joins TRBV11-2 to TRBJ2-2; no clear D. Per germline, CDR1 SGHAT and CDR2 FQNNGV. This CDR3 has 16 residues. Trimming took off 3 bases at V and 3 bases at J, with 14 bases between the two ends. The CDR3 protein is CASSLERVFDTGELFF. The CDR3, as DNA: TGTGCCAGCAGCTTGGAACGGGTATTTGACACCGGGGAGCTGTTTTTT.

In its sample, this clonotype was seen many times. The chain carries TRBV12-3 or TRBV12-4 and TRBJ1-4, with 9 nucleotides matching TRBD1. V lost 4 bases to trimming and J lost 7 bases; unmatched junction nucleotides: 7. There are 15 residues in the CDR3. CDR3 coding DNA: TGTGCCAGCAGTTCCGGACAGGGGCTGGGTGAAAAACTGTTTTTT. This sequence encodes CASSSGQGLGEKLFF.

This chain joins TRBV12-3 or TRBV12-4 and TRBJ2-1; a weak D match, TRBD1 (7 bases). The CDR3 covers 16 residues. V lost 5 bases to trimming and J lost 0 bases, with 14 bases between them. The CDR3 sequence: CASSPGGLSSYNEQFF. CDR3 coding DNA: TGTGCCAGCAGTCCAGGGGGGTTGAGCTCCTACAATGAGCAGTTCTTC.

This clonotype showed up many times. Here the CDR3 reads CASRSVRGLVGANVLTF. The CDR3 bases are TGTGCCAGCAGATCGGTCAGGGGGCTGGTTGGGGCCAACGTCCTGACTTTC. The chain recombines TRBV11-1 with TRBJ2-6, with TRBD1 identical over 8 bases. Losses at the gene ends were 6 bases for V and 3 bases for J; bases not matched to a gene: 10. The germline CDR1 and CDR2 sequences are SGHAT and FQDESV (reference sequence). The CDR3 is made up of 17 amino acids.

This clonotype was observed a few times. V gene TRBV11-2 combines with J gene TRBJ2-3, with 8 bases that match TRBD2. Trimming cost V 0 bases and J 5 bases; bases outside gene matches: 4. There are 15 residues in the CDR3. Germline lookup yields CDR1 SGHAT and CDR2 FQNNGV. CDR3 in amino acids: CASSLDRGGVDTQYF. CDR3 nucleotides: TGTGCCAGCAGCTTAGATCGGGGGGGAGTAGATACGCAGTATTTT.

This chain uses TRBV10-3 with TRBJ2-1; 8 nucleotides line up with TRBD2. The CDR3 length is 13 residues. J lost 6 bases, V lost 7 bases, and 5 bases had no gene match. Looked up from germline, CDR1 is ENHRY and CDR2 is SYGVKD. For the CDR3, the DNA is TGTGCCATCAAAACTAGCGGACTCAATGAGCAGTTCTTC. Encoded protein: CAIKTSGLNEQFF.

The chain joins TRBV11-2 to TRBJ2-7; a possible D gene is TRBD1 (5 bases). CDR3 length: 14 amino acids. In germline, CDR1 is SGHAT, CDR2 FQNNGV. Between the trimmed V and J ends, which lost 2 bases and 0 bases, there was a span of 8 bases. The DNA for the CDR3 is TGTGCCAGCAGCTTAAGACAGAGCTCCTACGAGCAGTACTTC. It codes for CASSLRQSSYEQYF. The entire variable domain, with the rest obtained from reference TRBV11-2 and TRBJ2-7, is as follows: EAGVAQSPRYKIIEKRQSVAFWCNPISGHATLYWYQQILGQGPKLLIQFQNNGVVDDSQLPKDRFSAERLKGVDSTLKIQPAKLEDSAVYLCASSLRQSSYEQYFGPGTRLTVT.

This clonotype has just a few counts. This chain uses TRBV6-5 with TRBJ1-1; the D gene is possibly TRBD1 (6 bases). This CDR3 is 15 amino acids long. The ends were cut back, 2 bases at V and 1 base at J, with 11 bases in the middle. Germline V lookup: CDR1 MNHEY, CDR2 SVGAGI. DNA of the CDR3: TGTGCCAGCAGTTACGGCGGGGGCGAGAACACTGAAGCTTTCTTT. It is translated as CASSYGGGENTEAFF.

This clonotype was seen more than once but under ten times. The gene calls are TRBV24-1 and TRBJ2-3; 7 bases match TRBD2. Germline values: CDR1 KGHDR, CDR2 SFDVKD. The CDR3 has 15 amino acids. V was clipped by 3 bases and J by 3 bases; unmatched bases: 5. The CDR3 here is CATSDPPSGTDTQYF. The CDR3 DNA reads TGTGCCACCAGTGATCCCCCTAGCGGTACAGATACGCAGTATTTT.

The J gene is TRBJ1-4, the V gene TRBV3-1; TRBD1 is a possible D gene (6 bases). V lost 4 bases, J lost 6 bases, and 12 bases lay in between. The CDR3 runs to 14 residues. Germline assignment: CDR1 LGHDT and CDR2 YNNKEL (reference sequence). CDR3 amino acids: CASSRTGYDEKLFF. The CDR3 DNA follows: TGTGCCAGCAGCCGCACAGGGTATGATGAAAAACTGTTTTTT.

The chain is built from TRBV5-5 and TRBJ2-7; D is uncertain. Germline CDR1 SGHKS, CDR2 YYEKEE (reference sequence). The CDR3 has 12 amino acids. Trimming stripped 7 bases from V and 1 base from J, with 9 bases between. The chain's CDR3 is CASQPGSYEQYF. The CDR3 DNA reads TGTGCCAGCCAACCGGGTTCCTACGAGCAGTACTTC.

This clonotype appeared many times. The gene calls are TRBV2 and TRBJ2-1; no definite D call. The germline V gene encodes CDR1 SNHLY and CDR2 FYNNEI. Trimming took off 7 bases at V and 12 bases at J, with 13 bases between the two ends. The CDR3 is made up of 11 amino acids. As DNA, the CDR3 is TGTGCCAGCAACCCGAACCAAATGCAGTTCTTC. Amino acids: CASNPNQMQFF.

This clonotype was seen repeatedly, ten times or more. CDR3 in DNA: TGCAGTGCGGACGGGACTAGCGGAATTAACAATGAGCAGTTCTTC. This codes for CSADGTSGINNEQFF. The genes are TRBV20-1 and TRBJ2-1; TRBD2 matches 11 bases. There are 15 residues in the CDR3. Germline V CDR1 and CDR2: DFQATT, SNEGSKA (reference sequence). J gave up 5 bases and V 6 bases, and 9 bases lay outside the gene matches.

The chain employs TRBV11-1 and TRBJ1-2; tentative D call: TRBD1 (5 bases). V shed 5 bases and J shed 4 bases, with 11 bases lying between them. The CDR3 is 13 residues long. Germline V lookup: CDR1 SGHAT, CDR2 FQDESV (reference sequence). The DNA for the CDR3 is TGTGCCAGCAGCCCCGGGGACGGCTATGGCTACACCTTC. Amino acids: CASSPGDGYGYTF. The full variable domain, rest sourced from reference TRBV11-1 and TRBJ1-2, is EAEVAQSPRYKITEKSQAVAFWCDPISGHATLYWYRQILGQGPELLVQFQDESVVDDSQLPKDRFSAERLKGVDSTLKIQPAELGDSAMYLCASSPGDGYGYTFGSGTRLTVV.

This clonotype was observed many times. This chain links TRBV12-3 or TRBV12-4 with TRBJ2-4; 7 positions agree with TRBD1. The CDR3 covers 14 residues. V trimming: 6 bases; J trimming: 1 base; junction bases outside the gene matches: 3. The CDR3, as DNA: TGTGCCAGCAGGCCACAGGGGGCCAAAAACATTCAGTACTTC. It is translated as CASRPQGAKNIQYF.

This clonotype was counted between two and nine times. The rearrangement uses TRBV2 and TRBJ2-2; 9 nucleotides align to TRBD1. There are 15 residues in the CDR3. V gave up 8 bases and J gave up 3 bases; unmatched junction bases: 7. Germline lookup yields CDR1 SNHLY and CDR2 FYNNEI. CDR3 DNA: TGTGCCAGCCACCGGGACAGGGTTTACACCGGGGAGCTGTTTTTT. Translating gives CASHRDRVYTGELFF. The entire variable domain, with the rest obtained from reference TRBV2 and TRBJ2-2, is as follows: EPEVTQTPSHQVTQMGQEVILRCVPISNHLYFYWYRQILGQKVEFLVSFYNNEISEKSEIFDDQFSVERPDGSNFTLKIRSTKLEDSAMYFCASHRDRVYTGELFFGEGSRLTVL.